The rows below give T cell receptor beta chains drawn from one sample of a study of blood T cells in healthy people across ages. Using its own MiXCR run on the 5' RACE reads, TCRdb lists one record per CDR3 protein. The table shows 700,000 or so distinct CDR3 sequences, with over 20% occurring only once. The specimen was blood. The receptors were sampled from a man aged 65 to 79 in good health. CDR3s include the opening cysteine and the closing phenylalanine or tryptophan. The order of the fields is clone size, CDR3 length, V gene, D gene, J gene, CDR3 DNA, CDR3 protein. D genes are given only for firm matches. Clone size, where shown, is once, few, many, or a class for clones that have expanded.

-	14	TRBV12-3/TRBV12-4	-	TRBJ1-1	TGTGCCAGCAGTTTTGGAGGGATGAACACTGAAGCTTTCTTT	CASSFGGMNTEAFF
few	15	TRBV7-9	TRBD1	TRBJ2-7	TGTGCCAGCAGCTCACTTCAGGGGGCTTCCTACGAGCAGTACTTC	CASSSLQGASYEQYF
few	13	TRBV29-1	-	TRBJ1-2	TGCAGCGTCTCTGACAGCCCGCTGGTTGGCTACACCTTC	CSVSDSPLVGYTF
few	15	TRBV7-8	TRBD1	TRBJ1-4	TGTGCCAGCAGCCATAACAGGGGGGCTAGTGAAAAACTGTTTTTT	CASSHNRGASEKLFF
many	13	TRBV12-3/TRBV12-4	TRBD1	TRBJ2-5	TGTGCCAGCGAGAGACAGGGGTTGAAGACCCAGTACTTC	CASERQGLKTQYF
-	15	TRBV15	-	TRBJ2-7	TGTGCCACCAGCAGAGAGCGGACACTGCCCTACGAGCAGTACTTC	CATSRERTLPYEQYF
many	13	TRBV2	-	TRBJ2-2	TGTGCCAGCCGCCTCCTGACCACCGGGGAGCTGTTTTTT	CASRLLTTGELFF
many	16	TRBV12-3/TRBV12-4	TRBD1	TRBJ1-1	TGTGCCAGCAGTTTGGCCGAGACAGGGGTGAACACTGAAGCTTTCTTT	CASSLAETGVNTEAFF
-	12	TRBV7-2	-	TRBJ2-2	TGTGCCAGCAGCTGGAGGGCCGGGGAGCTGTTTTTT	CASSWRAGELFF
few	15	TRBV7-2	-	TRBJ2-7	TGTGCCAGCAGCTTAGTCCACTCCCTCACCTACGAGCAGTACTTC	CASSLVHSLTYEQYF
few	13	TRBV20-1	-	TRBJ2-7	TGCAGTGCTAGATTGCGCATCTCCTACGAGCAGTACTTC	CSARLRISYEQYF
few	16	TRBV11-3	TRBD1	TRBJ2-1	TGTGCCAGCAGTTTGAGGAAAGGGACAGGGGTTGATGAGCAGTTCTTC	CASSLRKGTGVDEQFF
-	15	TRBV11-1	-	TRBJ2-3	TGTGCCAGCAGCTTATTTCGGCCTAGCACAGATACGCAGTATTTT	CASSLFRPSTDTQYF
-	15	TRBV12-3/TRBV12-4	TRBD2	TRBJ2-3	TGTGCCAGCGTTGTTGGGCTAGCGGACACAGATACGCAGTATTTT	CASVVGLADTDTQYF
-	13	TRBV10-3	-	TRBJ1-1	TGTGCCATCAGCACCTCAGGGAGTACTGAAGCTTTCTTT	CAISTSGSTEAFF
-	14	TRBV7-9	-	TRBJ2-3	TGTGCCAGCAGCTTAAGTATATACCTGAGGACGCAGTATTTT	CASSLSIYLRTQYF
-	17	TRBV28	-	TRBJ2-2	TGTGCCAGCAGTTTACCTCGGGACATCCAGGTGAACGGGGAGCTGTTTTTT	CASSLPRDIQVNGELFF
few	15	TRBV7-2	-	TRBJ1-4	TGTGCCAGCAGCCCACAACAGGCAGCTAATGAAAAACTGTTTTTT	CASSPQQAANEKLFF
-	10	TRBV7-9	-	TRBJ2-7	TGTGCCAGCGGAGACTACGAGCAGTGCTTC	CASGDYEQCF
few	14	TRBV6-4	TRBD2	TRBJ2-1	TGTGCCAGCAGTGAAAGGGAGGGGTCCAATGAGCAGTTCTTC	CASSEREGSNEQFF
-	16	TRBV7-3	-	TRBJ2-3	TGTGCCAGCAGCCGAACGGGTGGGGTAGGGCCAGATACGCAGTATTTT	CASSRTGGVGPDTQYF
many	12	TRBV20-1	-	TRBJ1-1	TGCAGTGCTAGAAAACGCCTTCCCGAAGCTTTCTTT	CSARKRLPEAFF
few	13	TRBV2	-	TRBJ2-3	TGTGCCAGCAGTGAGGGCGAAGCCAGCCTGGGGTATTTT	CASSEGEASLGYF
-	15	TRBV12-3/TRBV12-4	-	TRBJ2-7	TGTGCCAGCAGCCGCACTGAGACAGGAATCTACGAGCAGTACTTC	CASSRTETGIYEQYF
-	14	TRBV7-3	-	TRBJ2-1	TGTGCCAGCAGCTTAACGGGAGGAACAAGTGAGCAGTTCTTC	CASSLTGGTSEQFF
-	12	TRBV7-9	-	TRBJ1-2	TGTGCCAGTTCGGAAAGGGCAGATGGCTACACCTTC	CASSERADGYTF
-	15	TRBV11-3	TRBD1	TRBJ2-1	TGTGCCAGCAGACCAGGGGGCCAGGTGGACAATGAGCAGTTCTTC	CASRPGGQVDNEQFF
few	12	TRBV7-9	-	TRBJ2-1	TGTGCCAGCAGGTCCGAGGACAATGAGCAGTTCTTC	CASRSEDNEQFF
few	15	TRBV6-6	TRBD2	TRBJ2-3	TGTGCCAGCACTAGAAAGCGGGGGAGAGGGGATACGCAGTATTTT	CASTRKRGRGDTQYF
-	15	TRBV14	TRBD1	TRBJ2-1	TGTGCCAGCAGCCGAGGTGGGACAGGGATAAATGAGCAGTTCTTC	CASSRGGTGINEQFF
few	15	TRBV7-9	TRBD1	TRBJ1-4	TGTGCCAGCACCCTTGGTCAGGGGGCGATTGAAAAACTGTTTTTT	CASTLGQGAIEKLFF
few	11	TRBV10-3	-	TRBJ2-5	TGTGCCGTCAGTGATGGGGAGACCCAGTACTTC	CAVSDGETQYF
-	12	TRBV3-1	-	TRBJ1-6	TGTGCCAGCAGCCAACCAGCCGCCGCCCTCCACTTT	CASSQPAAALHF
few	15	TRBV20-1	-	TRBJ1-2	TGCAGTGCTAAAGGCCTGGTGGGGGCTAACTATGGCTACACCTTC	CSAKGLVGANYGYTF
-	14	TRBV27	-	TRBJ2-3	TGTGCCTCTCGCCTCGGACAACTCACAGATACGCAGTATTTT	CASRLGQLTDTQYF
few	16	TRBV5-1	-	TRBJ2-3	TGCGCCAGCAGCTTGTATGTGGGCCAACGCACAGATACGCAGTATTTT	CASSLYVGQRTDTQYF
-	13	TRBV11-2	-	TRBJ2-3	TGTGCCAGCACCGACGGCGTGGGAGATACGCAGTATTTT	CASTDGVGDTQYF
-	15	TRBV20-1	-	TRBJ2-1	TGCAGTGCTAGATCCCTAGCAAGCTCCTACAATGAGCAGTTCTTC	CSARSLASSYNEQFF
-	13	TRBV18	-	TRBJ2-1	TGTGCCAGCTCACCTATAGCGGACAATGAGCAGTTCTTC	CASSPIADNEQFF
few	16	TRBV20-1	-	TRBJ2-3	TGCAGTGCCAGAAGTAGGGCCGCTGGTAGCACAGATACGCAGTATTTT	CSARSRAAGSTDTQYF
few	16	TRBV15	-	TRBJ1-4	TGTGCCACCAGCAGAGGTCAGCGAGCTGCTAATGAAAAACTGTTTTTT	CATSRGQRAANEKLFF
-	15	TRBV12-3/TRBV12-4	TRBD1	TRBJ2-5	TGTGCCAGCCATAAGGGACAGGGAGGGGCAGAGACCCAGTACTTC	CASHKGQGGAETQYF
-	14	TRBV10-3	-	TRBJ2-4	TGTGCCATCAGTGAGTTAGGGGAAATGAACATTCAGTACTTC	CAISELGEMNIQYF
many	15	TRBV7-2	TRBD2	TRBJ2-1	TGTGCCAGCAGCTCTAGCGGGACCGCCTACAATGAGCAGTTCTTC	CASSSSGTAYNEQFF
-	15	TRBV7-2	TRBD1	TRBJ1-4	TGTGCCAGCAGCTCATCCGGGACAGGGTTTGAAAAACTGTTTTTT	CASSSSGTGFEKLFF
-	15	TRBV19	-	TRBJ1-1	TGTGCCAGTAGCACCCCCCTGGGGAGGAACACTGAAGCTTTCTTT	CASSTPLGRNTEAFF
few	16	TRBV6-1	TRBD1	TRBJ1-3	TGTGCCAGCAGGGGACCCGGGACAGGGTCTGGAAACACCATATATTTT	CASRGPGTGSGNTIYF
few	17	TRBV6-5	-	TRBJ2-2	TGTGCCAGCAGTTACGATTGGTATAGGGTAGTCACCGGGGAGCTGTTTTTT	CASSYDWYRVVTGELFF
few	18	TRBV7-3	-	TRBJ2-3	TGTGCCAGCAGCTTAATAGGGAGCGGACCGGTGGGTCGGGATACGCAGTATTTT	CASSLIGSGPVGRDTQYF
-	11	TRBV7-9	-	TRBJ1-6	TGTGCCAGCAGCGACGAGAGGTCCCTCCACTTT	CASSDERSLHF
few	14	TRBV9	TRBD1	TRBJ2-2	TGTGCCAGCAGCGTAACGACAGGGGACGGGGAGCTGTTTTTT	CASSVTTGDGELFF
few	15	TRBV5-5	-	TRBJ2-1	TGTGCCAGCTTTGGCCGAGCCCTGGTGGGCAATGAGCAGTTCTTC	CASFGRALVGNEQFF
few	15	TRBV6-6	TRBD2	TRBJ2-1	TGTGCCAGTCATCGGGAGGGAGGCTTGTTTAATGAGCAGTTCTTC	CASHREGGLFNEQFF
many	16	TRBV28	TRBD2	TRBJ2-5	TGTGCCAGCAGTTTGGCTAGCGGGGGGTTCCAAGAGACCCAGTACTTC	CASSLASGGFQETQYF
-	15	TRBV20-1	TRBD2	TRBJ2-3	TGCGGTGCTAGAGATAGGCGGGGGGGCACAGATACGCAGTATTTT	CGARDRRGGTDTQYF